This T cell receptor (beta chain) was sequenced during a study of post-analysis software for immune sequencing data. Across the whole study: Relapsing-remitting, secondary progressive and progressive-relapsing forms of multiple sclerosis all featured among disease courses.

Unique molecular identifiers tagged the TCR beta cDNA libraries. In TCRdb, the PCR reads were re-called with MiXCR into one record per CDR3 protein. Here the sample spans around 500,000 distinct CDR3 sequences, approximately 34% being singletons. Regarding the study as a whole: In patients, TRBV5-6, TRBV5-1 and TRBV20-1 belonged to roughly 5 TRBV segments found more frequently than in controls.

The CDR3 consists of 15 residues. The V and J ends lost 3 bases and 5 bases, in that order; junction bases with no gene match: 7. From germline, CDR1 is KGHSH and CDR2 LQKENI. Note on this clonotype: As yet, its antigen is unknown.

This sequence originates from a girl aged 2-17 years with multiple sclerosis. The rearrangement uses TRBV18 and TRBJ2-5; 9 nucleotides line up with TRBD1. Sequencing was carried out using blood. In DNA, the CDR3 is TGTGCCAGCTCACCCATTACAGGGGGCGCGGAGACCCAGTACTTC. It yields the protein CASSPITGGAETQYF.